This TCR beta chain derives from a study of metastatic and nonmetastatic thyroid tumors. Per the germline V gene, CDR1 is MNHEY and CDR2 is SMNVEV (reference sequence). The CDR3 consists of 13 residues. General study results and limits: Relative to benign nodules, malignant thyroid tumors were reportedly characterized by significantly elevated TCR beta diversity in blood and tumor.

This clone was seen a handful of times. Its antigen remains unidentified. The junction differs from germline at one of its ends, possibly a read error. All patients were treatment-naive before thyroid surgery. Using MiXCR, TCRdb re-called clones from the PCR reads. The sample lists about 18,000 clones; less than 25% were seen once. Source material: tumor tissue. The source of this sequence is a female donor with papillary thyroid cancer or a benign thyroid nodule (not recorded which). Some clones in this sample may be carry-over from other donors' samples. The chain has TRBV27 and TRBJ2-7; 7 bases match TRBD2. CDR3 bases: TGTGACAGCAGTCCCACGGGGGGATGCGAGCAGTACTTC. This sequence encodes CDSSPTGGCEQYF.